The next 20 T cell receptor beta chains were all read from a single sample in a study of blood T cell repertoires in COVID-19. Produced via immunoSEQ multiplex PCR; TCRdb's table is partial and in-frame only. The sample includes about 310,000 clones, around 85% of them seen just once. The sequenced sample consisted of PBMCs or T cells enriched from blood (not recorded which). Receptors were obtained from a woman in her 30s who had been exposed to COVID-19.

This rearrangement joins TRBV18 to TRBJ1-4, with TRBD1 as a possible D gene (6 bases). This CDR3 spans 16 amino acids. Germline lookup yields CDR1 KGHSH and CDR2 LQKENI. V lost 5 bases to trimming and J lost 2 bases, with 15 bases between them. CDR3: CASSEAGVGTNEKLFF. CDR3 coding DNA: TGTGCCAGCTCAGAAGCAGGGGTCGGGACTAATGAAAAACTGTTTTTT. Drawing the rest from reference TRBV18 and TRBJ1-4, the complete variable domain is NAGVMQNPRHLVRRRGQEARLRCSPMKGHSHVYWYRQLPEEGLKFMVYLQKENIIDESGMPKERFSAEFPKEGPSILRIQQVVRGDSAAYFCASSEAGVGTNEKLFFGSGTQLSVL.

CDR3 sequence (DNA): TGTGCCAGCTCACCACCTGTGGCCGAAAATTCACCCCTCCACTTT. It encodes CASSPPVAENSPLHF. V is TRBV18 and J is TRBJ1-6; D gene ambiguous. Looked up from germline, CDR1 is KGHSH and CDR2 is LQKENI. V was cut by 0 bases and J by 7 bases, with 10 bases left in between. The CDR3 contains 15 residues.

CDR3 DNA: TGCGCCAGCAGTCCCCCAGGGGGGACAAACTACGAGCAGTACTTC. Translated: CASSPPGGTNYEQYF. The chain recombines TRBV4-1 with TRBJ2-7; a weak D match, TRBD1 (7 bases). The V gene lost 6 bases and the J gene lost 3 bases, with 18 bases spanning the gap. The CDR3 runs to 15 residues. Germline values: CDR1 MGHRA, CDR2 YSYEKL.

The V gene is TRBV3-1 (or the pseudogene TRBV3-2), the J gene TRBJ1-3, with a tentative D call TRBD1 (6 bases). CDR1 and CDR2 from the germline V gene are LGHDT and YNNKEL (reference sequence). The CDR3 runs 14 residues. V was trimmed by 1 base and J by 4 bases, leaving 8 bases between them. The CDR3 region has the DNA TGTGCCAGCAGCCAAGGAAGGGGGGGAAACACCATATATTTT. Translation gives CASSQGRGGNTIYF.

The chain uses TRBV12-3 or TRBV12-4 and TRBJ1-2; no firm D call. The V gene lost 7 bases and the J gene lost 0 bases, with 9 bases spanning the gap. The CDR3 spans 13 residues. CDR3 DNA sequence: TGTGCCAGCACTAAAACCTCTAACTATGGCTACACCTTC. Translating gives CASTKTSNYGYTF.

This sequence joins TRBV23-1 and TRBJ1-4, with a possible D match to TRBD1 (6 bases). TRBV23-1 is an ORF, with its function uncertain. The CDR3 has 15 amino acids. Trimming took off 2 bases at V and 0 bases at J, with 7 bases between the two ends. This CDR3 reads CASSQGQTTNEKLFF. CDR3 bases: TGCGCCAGCAGTCAAGGACAGACAACTAATGAAAAACTGTTTTTT.

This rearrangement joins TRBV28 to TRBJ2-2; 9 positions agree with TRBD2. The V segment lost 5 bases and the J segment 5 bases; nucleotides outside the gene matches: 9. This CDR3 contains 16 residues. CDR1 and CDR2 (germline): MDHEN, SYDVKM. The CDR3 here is CASSLSASGETGELFF. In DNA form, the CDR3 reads TGTGCCAGCAGTCTTTCGGCTAGCGGGGAAACCGGGGAGCTGTTTTTT.

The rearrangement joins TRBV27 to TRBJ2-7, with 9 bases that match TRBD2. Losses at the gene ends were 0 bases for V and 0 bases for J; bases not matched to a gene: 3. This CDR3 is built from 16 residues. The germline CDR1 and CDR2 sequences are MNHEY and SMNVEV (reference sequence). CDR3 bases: TGTGCCAGCAGTTTATCGGGTAGCGGGAGCTCCTACGAGCAGTACTTC. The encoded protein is CASSLSGSGSSYEQYF.

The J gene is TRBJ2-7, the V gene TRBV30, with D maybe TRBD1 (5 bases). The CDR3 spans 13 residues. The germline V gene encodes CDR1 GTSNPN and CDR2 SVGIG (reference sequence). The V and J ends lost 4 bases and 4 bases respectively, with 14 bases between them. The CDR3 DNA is TGTGCCTGGAAGGAAGGGGTCGGTTACGAGCAGTACTTC. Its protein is CAWKEGVGYEQYF.

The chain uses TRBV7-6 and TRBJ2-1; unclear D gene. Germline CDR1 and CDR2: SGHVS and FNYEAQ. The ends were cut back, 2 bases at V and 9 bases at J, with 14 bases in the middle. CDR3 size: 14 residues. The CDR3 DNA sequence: TGTGCCAGCAGCTTACGTCTCTCAGAGGTTGAGCAGTTCTTC. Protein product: CASSLRLSEVEQFF.

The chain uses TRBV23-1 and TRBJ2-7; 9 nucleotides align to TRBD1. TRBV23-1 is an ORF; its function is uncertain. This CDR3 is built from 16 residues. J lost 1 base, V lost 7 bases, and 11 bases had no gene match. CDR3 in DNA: TGCGCCAGCAAGTCACGGGGACAGGGAAGGTCCTACGAGCAGTACTTC. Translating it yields CASKSRGQGRSYEQYF.

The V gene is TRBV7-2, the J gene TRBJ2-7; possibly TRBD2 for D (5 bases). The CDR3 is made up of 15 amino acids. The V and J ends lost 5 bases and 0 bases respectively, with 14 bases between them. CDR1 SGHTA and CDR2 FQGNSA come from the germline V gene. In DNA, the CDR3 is TGTGCCAGCAGCCCCCTGATAGCGAGCTCCTACGAGCAGTACTTC. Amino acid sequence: CASSPLIASSYEQYF. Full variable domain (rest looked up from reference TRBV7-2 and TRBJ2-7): GAGVSQSPSNKVTEKGKDVELRCDPISGHTALYWYRQSLGQGLEFLIYFQGNSAPDKSGLPSDRFSAERTGGSVSTLTIQRTQQEDSAVYLCASSPLIASSYEQYFGPGTRLTVT.

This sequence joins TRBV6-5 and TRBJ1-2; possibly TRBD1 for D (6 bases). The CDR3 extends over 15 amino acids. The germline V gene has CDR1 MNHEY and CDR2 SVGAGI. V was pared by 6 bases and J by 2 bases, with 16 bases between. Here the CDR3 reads CASSYSDRPNYGYTF. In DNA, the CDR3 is TGTGCCAGCAGCTATTCGGACAGACCCAACTATGGCTACACCTTC.

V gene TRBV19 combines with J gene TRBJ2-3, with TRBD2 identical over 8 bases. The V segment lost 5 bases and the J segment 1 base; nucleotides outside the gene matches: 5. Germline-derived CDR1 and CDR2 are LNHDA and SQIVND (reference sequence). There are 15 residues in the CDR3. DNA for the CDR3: TGTGCCAGTAGTCCAAGGCGGGAGGGCACAGATACGCAGTATTTT. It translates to CASSPRREGTDTQYF. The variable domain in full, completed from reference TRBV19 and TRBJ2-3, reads DGGITQSPKYLFRKEGQNVTLSCEQNLNHDAMYWYRQDPGQGLRLIYYSQIVNDFQKGDIAEGYSVSREKKESFPLTVTSAQKNPTAFYLCASSPRREGTDTQYFGPGTRLTVL.

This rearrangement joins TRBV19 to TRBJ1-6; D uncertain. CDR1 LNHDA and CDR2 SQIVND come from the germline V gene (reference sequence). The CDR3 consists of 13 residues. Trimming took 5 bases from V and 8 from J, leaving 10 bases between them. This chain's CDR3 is CASSPLIDSPLHF. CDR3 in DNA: TGTGCCAGTAGTCCCCTTATTGATTCACCCCTCCACTTT.

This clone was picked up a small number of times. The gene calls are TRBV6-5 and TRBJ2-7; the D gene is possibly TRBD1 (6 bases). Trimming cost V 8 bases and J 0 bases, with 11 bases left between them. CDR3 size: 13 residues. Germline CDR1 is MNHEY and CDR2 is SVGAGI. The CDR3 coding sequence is TGTGCCAGCGTCGACAGGTCCTCCTACGAGCAGTACTTC. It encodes CASVDRSSYEQYF.

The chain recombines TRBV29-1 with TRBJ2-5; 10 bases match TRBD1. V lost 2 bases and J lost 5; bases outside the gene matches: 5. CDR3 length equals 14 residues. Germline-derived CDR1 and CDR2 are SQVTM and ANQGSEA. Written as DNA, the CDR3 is TGCAGCGTTGAACCGGGACAGGGGAAGGAGACCCAGTACTTC. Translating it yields CSVEPGQGKETQYF.

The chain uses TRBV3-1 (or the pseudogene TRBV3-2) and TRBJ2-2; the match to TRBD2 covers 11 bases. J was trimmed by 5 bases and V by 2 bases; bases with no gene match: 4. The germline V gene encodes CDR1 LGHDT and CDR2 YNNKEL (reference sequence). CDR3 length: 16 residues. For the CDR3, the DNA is TGTGCCAGCAGCCAAAGTTTAGCGGGAGGGACCGGGGAGCTGTTTTTT. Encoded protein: CASSQSLAGGTGELFF.

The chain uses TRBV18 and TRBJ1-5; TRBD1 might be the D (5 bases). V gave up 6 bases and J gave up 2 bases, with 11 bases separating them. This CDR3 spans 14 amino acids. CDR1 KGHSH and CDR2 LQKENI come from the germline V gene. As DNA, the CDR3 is TGTGCCAGCTCCCCGAAAGGGGGCAATCAGCCCCAGCATTTT. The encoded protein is CASSPKGGNQPQHF.

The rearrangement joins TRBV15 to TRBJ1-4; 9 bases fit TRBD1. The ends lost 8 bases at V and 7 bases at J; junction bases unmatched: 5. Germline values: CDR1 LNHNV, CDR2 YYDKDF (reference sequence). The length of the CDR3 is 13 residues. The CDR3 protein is CATSEDRGEKLFF. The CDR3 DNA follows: TGTGCCACCTCCGAGGACAGGGGTGAAAAACTGTTTTTT.